The 5 T cell receptor beta chains in this list originate from one sample, sequenced in a study of CD8 T cells in Susac syndrome. After extraction with the RNeasy kit, about 0.45 to 1 ug of the RNA was reverse transcribed using random hexamers. TCRdb processed the immunoSEQ multiplex PCR reads anew with MiXCR; each CDR3 protein has one entry. The table shows roughly 140,000 distinct CDR3 sequences, with 85% to 95% occurring only once. The specimen was CD8+ T cells from PBMCs. Receptors were obtained from a human donor with multiple sclerosis.

The rearrangement joins TRBV5-1 to TRBJ2-3, with D hard to call. The germline V gene has CDR1 SGHRS and CDR2 YFSETQ. The length of the CDR3 is 13 residues. Trimming pared 3 bases from V and 4 bases from J, leaving 9 bases between. The CDR3 here is CASSYNNADTQYF. The DNA of the CDR3 is TGCGCCAGCAGCTATAACAACGCAGATACGCAGTATTTT.

The chain links TRBV27 to TRBJ2-3; TRBD1 aligns across 9 bases. CDR1 and CDR2 from the germline V gene are MNHEY and SMNVEV (reference sequence). The CDR3 is made up of 17 amino acids. V was clipped by 0 bases and J by 4 bases; unmatched bases: 8. Here the CDR3 reads CASSLSSGQGIADTQYF. CDR3 sequence (DNA): TGTGCCAGCAGTTTATCCTCGGGACAGGGTATCGCAGATACGCAGTATTTT.

The chain recombines TRBV6-6 with TRBJ2-7; D gene ambiguous. CDR1 is MNHNY, CDR2 SVGAGI, per germline (reference sequence). V was clipped by 8 bases and J by 2 bases, with 16 bases between them. The CDR3 is 14 residues long. This chain's CDR3 is CASGPRRIPYEQYF. CDR3 sequence (DNA): TGTGCCAGCGGGCCTAGGCGGATTCCCTACGAGCAGTACTTC.

The rearrangement uses TRBV7-9 and TRBJ2-7, with 7 bases that match TRBD2. J was trimmed by 0 bases and V by 5 bases; bases with no gene match: 10. CDR1 and CDR2 from the germline V gene are SEHNR and FQNEAQ (reference sequence). The CDR3 has 16 amino acids. CDR3 nucleotide sequence: TGTGCCAGCAGCGAAACGGCGGGGGTTTTCTCCTACGAGCAGTACTTC. This codes for CASSETAGVFSYEQYF.

This clonotype occurred once. The rearrangement links TRBV13 to TRBJ2-7; the match to TRBD1 covers 8 bases. The V and J ends lost 1 base and 7 bases, in that order; junction bases with no gene match: 9. CDR3 length: 15 residues. Germline V gene data show CDR1 as PRHDT and CDR2 as FYEKMQ (reference sequence). The CDR3 nucleotides are TGTGCCAGCAGCTTAGCGCGGGCAGGGGGCAGGGAGCAGTACTTC. Protein sequence: CASSLARAGGREQYF.